This T cell receptor beta chain is from a study of blood T cells in healthy people across ages. Study in general: The template switching approach captured approximately one barcoded beta molecule for every two T cells. Overall study findings and caveats: Older age coincided with a roughly linear decline in TCR beta diversity per million T cells.

The CDR3 loop spans 14 amino acids. Germline CDR1 is SGHVS and CDR2 is FQNEAQ. About this clonotype itself: The antigen remains undetermined.

A second PCR, run for about 7 to 11 cycles, used a sample-barcoded 5' primer plus a J-beta primer mix. Tagging of each cDNA molecule was performed by a template-switch adaptor with 12 random nucleotides. MiXCR, run by TCRdb on the 5' RACE reads, gives a single entry per CDR3 protein. This sample has about 970,000 distinct CDR3 sequences; 51% occur once, and the top ten carry 20% to 25%. This chain connects TRBV7-8 to TRBJ2-4, with D perhaps matching TRBD1 (6 bases). The better agreement between TRBJ2-7 and the DNA end casts doubt on the J call. The sample taken for sequencing was blood. The source is a woman in her fifties or sixties in good health. The DNA for the CDR3 is TGTGCCAGCAGCCATGGGACATATACCTACGAGCAGTACTTC. Amino acid sequence: CASSHGTYTYEQYF.